This paragraph covers one T cell receptor (beta chain) sequence. There is no known antigen for this receptor. No qualities accompany the bases; no much larger clone lies one base away. The data originate from a study of blood T cell repertoires in COVID-19 (dated by TCRdb to 2018 to 2020). With respect to the entire study: The collaborator samples originated in the United States, Italy and Spain and spanned the acute and convalescent phases of COVID-19. The sample metadata nearly always contained a de-identified subject ID, COVID-19 status, age in years and sex. The prospective study material was composed of cDNA or gDNA derived from T cells, B-cell-depleted T cells, or PBMCs. The samples were drawn from two sources: the first 160 participants of the ongoing ImmuneRACE study, and fewer than 1,500 subjects contributed by 6 global collaborators. Where available, HLA class I and class II types were obtained from metadata supplied by the sample provider rather than from assay-based typing. The dataset comprised deeply sampled blood TCRbeta repertoires from subjects exposed to, actively infected with, or recovered from COVID-19. The repertoires were made available in a free public database intended to serve as a resource for research on the immune response to SARS-CoV-2.

The study at large found these results: The quantity of clinical and demographic metadata differed by source and by participant and was supplied without curation.

TCRbeta CDR3 regions were amplified from genomic DNA using the immunoSEQ Assay, a bias-controlled multiplex PCR. Per the original workflow: Nucleated cell counts per sample were estimated from amplification of reference gene primers within the assay. To quantify the absolute abundance of each unique TCRbeta CDR3 rearrangement, sequence reads were collapsed and filtered. For each sample, productive Simpson clonality was calculated by taking the square root of Simpson's diversity index across productive rearrangements. Sourced from immuneACCESS, this table was stored by TCRdb with only in-frame sequences that have V and J called. A share of the clones is absent; for the studies checked, an unresolved V gene accounts for under half, and the remainder has no known explanation. V and J calls and clone size are copied from that table; D and trimming were computed from the DNA. Within this sample are fewer than 200,000 clones, with about 85% of them counted one time only. Of the sample, 3.3% is held by the ten largest clones.

The collaborating institutions used their own protocols to collect whole blood in K2EDTA tubes. For TCRbeta analysis, collaborators shipped samples as frozen whole blood, isolated PBMCs, or DNA extracted from either of those sample types. Trimming removed 3 bases from V and 0 bases from J, leaving 11 bases between the germline ends. The cysteine opens and the phenylalanine closes a CDR3 of 14 amino acids. The retained sequence is limited to the CDR3, 42 bases, with the frame set at the first base. Via the germline V gene (reference sequence), CDR1 is DFQATT and CDR2 SNEGSKA. This receptor chain uses TRBV20-1 and TRBJ1-1; too little of a D gene remains to name it. The TCR comes from a human donor with acute or convalescent COVID-19. The donor label of this sample is uncertain. Material for sequencing was peripheral blood. The CDR3 region: CSASVAGLNTEAFF. The DNA is TGCAGTGCTAGTGTGGCAGGCTTGAACACTGAAGCTTTCTTT.